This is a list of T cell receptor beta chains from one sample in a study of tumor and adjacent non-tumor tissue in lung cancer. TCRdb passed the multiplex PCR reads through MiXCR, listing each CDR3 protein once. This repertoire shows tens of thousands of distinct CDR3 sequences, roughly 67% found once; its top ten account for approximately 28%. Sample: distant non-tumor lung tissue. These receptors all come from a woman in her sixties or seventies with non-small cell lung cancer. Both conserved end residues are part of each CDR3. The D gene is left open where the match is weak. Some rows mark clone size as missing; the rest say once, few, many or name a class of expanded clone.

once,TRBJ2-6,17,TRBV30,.,CALKQVSLSSGANVPTF,TGTGCCTTGAAACAAGTAAGCCTCAGCTCTGGGGCCAACGTCCCGACTTTC
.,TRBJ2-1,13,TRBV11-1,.,CASSYLSRSGRFF,TGTGCCAGCAGTTACCTTTCCCGGAGTGGGCGGTTCTTC
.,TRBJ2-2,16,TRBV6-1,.,CASIISQRLMAGELFF,TGTGCCAGCATCATATCACAGAGACTAATGGCCGGGGAACTGTTTTTT
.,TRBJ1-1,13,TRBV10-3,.,CAISESATPGTFF,TGTGCCATCAGTGAGTCGGCAACACCGGGAACTTTCTTT
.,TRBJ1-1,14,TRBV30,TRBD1,CDWRPQGGNTEAFF,TGTGACTGGAGGCCACAGGGGGGGAACACTGAAGCTTTCTTT
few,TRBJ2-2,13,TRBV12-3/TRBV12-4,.,CVSSLRQTGELFF,TGTGTCAGCAGCTTAAGACAAACCGGGGAGCTGTTTTTT
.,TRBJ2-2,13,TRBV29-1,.,CSVVQVNTGELFF,TGCAGCGTTGTGCAGGTGAACACCGGGGAGCTGTTTTTT
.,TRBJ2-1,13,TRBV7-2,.,CASSLSWYNEQFF,TGTGCCAGCAGCTTATCGTGGTACAATGAGCAGTTCTTC
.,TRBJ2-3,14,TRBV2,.,CASNAGSGTNTQYF,TGTGCCAGCAATGCGGGTTCGGGCACAAATACGCAGTATTTT
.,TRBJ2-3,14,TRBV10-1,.,CASSGRAWSDTQNF,TGCGCCAGCAGCGGACGGGCCTGGTCAGATACGCAGAATTTT
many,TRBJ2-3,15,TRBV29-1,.,CSVEDGQAGTDTQYF,TGCAGCGTTGAAGATGGACAAGCTGGCACAGATACGCAGTATTTT
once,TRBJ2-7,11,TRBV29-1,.,CSIGAMGEQYF,TGCAGCATTGGGGCTATGGGCGAGCAGTACTTC
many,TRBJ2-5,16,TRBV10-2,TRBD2,CASSYARLAESGTQYF,TGCGCCAGCAGTTATGCTAGACTAGCGGAGTCCGGGACCCAGTACTTC
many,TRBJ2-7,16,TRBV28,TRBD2,CASSFTLAELTYEQYF,TGTGCCAGCAGTTTCACCCTAGCGGAACTAACCTACGAGCAGTACTTC
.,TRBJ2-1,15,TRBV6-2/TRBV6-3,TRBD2,CDSSYSVAGDNEQFF,TGTGACAGCAGTTACTCAGTAGCGGGGGATAATGAGCAGTTCTTC
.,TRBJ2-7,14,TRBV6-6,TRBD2,CASTLSGGYYEQYF,TGTGCCAGCACCCTTAGCGGGGGATACTACGAGCAATACTTC
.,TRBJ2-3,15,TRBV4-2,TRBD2,CTSSQDGRAVDTQYF,TGTACCAGCAGCCAGGATGGGAGGGCGGTAGATACGCAGTATTTT
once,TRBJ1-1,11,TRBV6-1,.,CANSEFAEAFF,TGTGCCAACAGTGAATTTGCTGAAGCTTTCTTT
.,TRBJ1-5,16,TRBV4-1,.,CASSSSQTYSNQPRHF,TGCGCCAGCAGCTCGTCTCAGACCTATAGCAATCAGCCCCGACATTTT
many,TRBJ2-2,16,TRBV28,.,CASTSEGVGYTGELFF,TGTGCCAGCACCTCGGAAGGCGTCGGGTATACCGGGGAGCTGTTTTTT
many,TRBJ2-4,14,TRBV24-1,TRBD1,CATSHGQGSKDQYF,TGTGCCACCAGCCACGGACAGGGTTCCAAGGATCAGTACTTC
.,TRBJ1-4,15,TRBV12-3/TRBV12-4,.,CASRSEGRDNEKLFF,TGTGCCAGTAGATCGGAGGGGCGGGATAATGAAAAACTGTTTTTT
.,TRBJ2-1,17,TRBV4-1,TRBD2,CVSSRGGTSVFYNEQFF,TGCGTCAGCAGCCGAGGCGGGACTAGCGTCTTCTACAATGAGCAGTTCTTC
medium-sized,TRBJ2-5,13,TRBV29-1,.,CSVEVSSQETQYF,TGCAGCGTTGAAGTTTCTTCACAAGAGACCCAGTACTTC
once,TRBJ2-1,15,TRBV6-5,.,CASSGGGVYYNELFF,TGTGCCAGCAGTGGTGGGGGAGTCTACTATAATGAGCTGTTCTTC
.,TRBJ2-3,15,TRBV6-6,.,CASSSGAGGADAQYF,TGTGCCAGCAGTTCCGGGGCAGGAGGTGCAGATGCGCAGTATTTT
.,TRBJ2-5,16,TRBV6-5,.,CASGHSLGEGEETQYF,TGTGCCAGCGGTCACTCGCTTGGAGAGGGGGAAGAGACCCAGTACTTC
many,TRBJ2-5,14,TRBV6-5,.,CASSLGRVVETQYF,TGTGCCAGCAGCCTGGGACGGGTGGTAGAGACCCAGTACTTC
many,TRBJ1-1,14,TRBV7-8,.,CASSLDLGDTEAFF,TGTGCCAGCAGCTTAGATCTTGGGGACACTGAAGCTTTCTTT
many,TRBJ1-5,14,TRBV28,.,CASSSGFLNQPQHF,TGTGCCAGCAGTTCAGGCTTTCTGAATCAGCCCCAGCATTTT
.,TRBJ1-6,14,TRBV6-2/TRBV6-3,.,CASSYEGRRSFLHF,TGTGCCAGCAGTTACGAGGGAAGGAGATCATTCCTCCACTTT
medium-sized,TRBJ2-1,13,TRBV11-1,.,CASSHIDPGEQFF,TGTGCCAGCAGCCATATCGACCCGGGGGAGCAGTTCTTC
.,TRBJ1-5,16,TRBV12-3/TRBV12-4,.,CASILSGSGGNRPQHF,TGTGCCAGCATTCTGTCGGGGAGCGGGGGTAATCGGCCCCAGCATTTT
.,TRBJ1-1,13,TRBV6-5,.,CDGSLNYRIEAFF,TGTGACGGCAGCCTCAATTACAGGATTGAAGCTTTCTTT
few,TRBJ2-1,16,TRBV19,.,CASSLKGGDSHNEQFF,TGTGCCAGTAGTCTGAAGGGGGGGGACTCCCACAATGAGCAGTTCTTC
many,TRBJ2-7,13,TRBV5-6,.,CASSFSGGPEQYF,TGTGCCAGCAGCTTCTCCGGCGGGCCCGAGCAGTACTTC
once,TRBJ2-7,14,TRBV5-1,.,CTSSLGTRAYGQYF,TGCACCAGCAGCTTAGGCACTAGAGCCTACGGGCAGTACTTC
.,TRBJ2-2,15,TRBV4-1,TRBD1,CASNQRGQNTGELFF,TGCGCCAGCAACCAACGGGGACAGAACACCGGGGAGCTCTTTTTT
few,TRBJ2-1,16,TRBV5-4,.,CASSQGGRGSNNEQFF,TGTGCCAGCAGCCAGGGGGGGCGGGGTTCGAACAATGAGCAGTTCTTC
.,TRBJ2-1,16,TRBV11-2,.,CASSLVWTRVYNEQFF,TGTGCCAGCAGCTTAGTTTGGACAAGGGTCTACAATGAGCAGTTCTTC
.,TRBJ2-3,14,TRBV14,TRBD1,CANSQDRGADMQYF,TGTGCCAACAGCCAGGACAGGGGAGCAGATATGCAGTATTTT
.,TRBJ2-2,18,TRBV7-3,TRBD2,CASNPNDGLAGEVGELFF,TGTGCCAGCAACCCTAACGATGGACTAGCGGGAGAAGTCGGGGAGCTGTTTTTT
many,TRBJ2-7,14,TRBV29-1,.,CSVRGTGTNYEQYF,TGCAGCGTCAGAGGGACCGGGACAAACTACGAGCAGTACTTC
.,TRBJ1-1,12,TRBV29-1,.,CSVMGGSGDAFF,TGCAGCGTTATGGGGGGGTCTGGTGATGCTTTCTTT
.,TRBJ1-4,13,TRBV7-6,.,CASSSLGREKLFF,TGTGCCAGCAGCTCCCTCGGGCGTGAAAAACTGTTTTTT
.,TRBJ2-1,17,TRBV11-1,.,CSSNLAHRTPLHNEQFF,TGTTCCAGCAACTTGGCCCATAGGACGCCCCTACACAATGAGCAGTTCTTC
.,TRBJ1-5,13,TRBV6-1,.,CASNLQGRQPHHF,TGTGCCAGCAATCTCCAGGGGAGGCAACCCCATCATTTT
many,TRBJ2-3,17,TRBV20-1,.,CSARPPHKGRSTDTQYF,TGCAGTGCTAGACCTCCCCATAAAGGACGAAGCACAGATACGCAGTATTTT
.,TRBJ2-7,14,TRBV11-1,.,CASSLGAGRYEHYF,TGTGCCAGCAGCTTAGGAGCGGGTCGGTACGAGCATTACTTC
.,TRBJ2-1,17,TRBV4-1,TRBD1,CVSCLPLTGEPYNEQFF,TGCGTCAGCTGCCTCCCCCTCACAGGGGAACCTTACAATGAGCAGTTCTTC